The clone carrying this T cell receptor beta chain appeared a few times. Its antigen is not identified. The data were produced by immunoSEQ multiplex PCR, yet TCRdb's version contains in-frame clones alone and is incomplete. The repertoire consists of over 150,000 clones, with approximately 90% occurring once and the leading ten covering 4.4%. The CDR3 loop spans 14 amino acids. Trimming at V came to 3 bases and at J to 7 bases, leaving 5 bases not matched to a gene. Germline CDR1 MDHEN, CDR2 SYDVKM. The source of the sample is a study of T cell responses to AZD1222 COVID-19 vaccine. Study outcomes and limitations: Seropositive status at baseline applied to only 5 to 7 AZD1222 recipients. Once two AZD1222 doses were given, Spike-specific TCR breadth and depth went up.

The chain uses TRBV28 and TRBJ1-5; 8 nucleotides agree with TRBD1. This receptor was obtained from an adult in good health. Sequenced material: peripheral blood, taken on day 0 of MenACWY control vaccination. CDR3 DNA: TGTGCCAGCAGTTTGGGGACAGGCAGACAGCCCCAGCATTTT. It is translated as CASSLGTGRQPQHF.